Presented here are 29 T cell receptor beta chains from one specimen sequenced in a study of blood T cell repertoires in COVID-19 (TCRdb year 2020). Receptor amplification or capture employed the immunoSEQ multiplex PCR assay. TCRdb limited this immuneACCESS table to in-frame rearrangements with V and J called. A share of clones is missing; checked studies link under half to unresolved V genes, and the rest is unexplained. The sample data list hundreds of thousands of clones, and under 90% of these were observed just once. The ten largest make up roughly a tenth of the sample. Specimen: peripheral blood. The receptor source for this set is a woman between 50 and 59 years old who had recovered from COVID-19.

The chain recombines TRBV5-6 with TRBJ2-7; D is possibly TRBD2 (5 bases). Per the germline V gene, CDR1 is SGHDT and CDR2 is YYEEEE. CDR3 size: 11 residues. The ends were cut back, 0 bases at V and 9 bases at J, with 7 bases in the middle. The CDR3 sequence: CASSLGGRQYF. CDR3 sequence (DNA): TGTGCCAGCAGCTTGGGTGGGAGGCAGTACTTC. Combining the CDR3 with reference TRBV5-6 and TRBJ2-7 gives the whole variable domain DAGVTQSPTHLIKTRGQQVTLRCSPKSGHDTVSWYQQALGQGPQFIFQYYEEEERQRGNFPDRFSGHQFPNYSSELNVNALLLGDSALYLCASSLGGRQYFGPGTRLTVT.

The chain is built from TRBV6-2 or TRBV6-3 and TRBJ1-2, with 9 bases identical to TRBD1. Germline loops: CDR1 MNHEY, CDR2 SVGEGT. V shed 4 bases, J shed 7 bases, and the junction held 7 bases outside the gene matches. This CDR3 is 14 amino acids long. For the CDR3, the DNA is TGTGCCAGCAGTTCCGCGGGACAGGGAGGTGGCTACACCTTC. It encodes CASSSAGQGGGYTF.

Points on this clone: The junction and the germline gene differ at one end; a read error may be behind it. This chain connects TRBV29-1 to TRBJ1-1, with D perhaps matching TRBD1 (6 bases). CDR1 is SQVTM and CDR2 is ANQGSEA in the germline V gene. The CDR3 is 12 amino acids. In nucleotides, the CDR3 is TGCAGCGTTGGACAGGCGAACACTGAAACTTTCTTT. Translated, it gives CSVGQANTETFF.

The chain links TRBV9 to TRBJ2-5, with D possibly being TRBD2 (5 bases). CDR1 is SGDLS and CDR2 is YYNGEE in the germline V gene. Trimming took 4 bases from V and 7 from J, leaving 23 bases between them. The CDR3 totals 16 residues. CDR3 nucleotide sequence: TGTGCCAGCAGCCCCTCGAACGGGGTGGTTCCAGGGACCCAGTACTTC. Translation: CASSPSNGVVPGTQYF.

This clone is a singleton in its sample. The sample holds other DNA sequences that translate to the same CDR3. The rearrangement joins TRBV6-2 or TRBV6-3 to TRBJ2-7; D unclear. Trimming cost V 3 bases and J 3 bases, with 6 bases left between them. CDR1 and CDR2 (germline): MNHEY, SVGEGT. The CDR3 runs to 12 residues. The CDR3: CASSYLDYEQYF. The CDR3 DNA follows: TGTGCCAGCAGTTATCTAGACTACGAGCAGTACTTC.

The CDR3 spells CASSRQGGSGNTIYF. In nucleotides, the CDR3 is TGTGCCAGCAGCAGACAGGGGGGATCTGGAAACACCATATATTTT. J is TRBJ1-3 and V is TRBV7-9, with 9 bases lining up with TRBD1. This CDR3 has 15 residues. Trimming took 5 bases from V and 1 from J; bases not matched to a gene: 3. Germline V CDR1 and CDR2: SEHNR, FQNEAQ (reference sequence).

As DNA, the CDR3 is TGTGCCAGCAGCTTGGCTAGCGGGGGGCGGAATGAGCAGTTCTTC. It translates to CASSLASGGRNEQFF. The chain recombines TRBV7-3 with TRBJ2-1, with 11 bases aligning to TRBD2. Trimming at V came to 3 bases and at J to 7 bases, leaving 5 bases not matched to a gene. Germline assignment: CDR1 SGHTA and CDR2 FQGTGA. The CDR3 sequence is 15 residues long.

The genes are TRBV6-5 and TRBJ1-6; D gene unclear. V shed 4 bases and J shed 0 bases, with 10 bases lying between them. CDR1 is MNHEY and CDR2 is SVGAGI in the germline V gene. The CDR3 contains 16 residues. The CDR3 DNA sequence: TGTGCCAGCAGTTTTGACGGGAGCTCCTATAATTCACCCCTCCACTTT. Amino acid sequence: CASSFDGSSYNSPLHF.

This clone is a singleton in its sample. J is TRBJ2-3 and V is TRBV10-2; D uncertain. In germline, CDR1 is WSHSY, CDR2 SAAADI. This CDR3 spans 14 amino acids. Trimming cost V 0 bases and J 5 bases, with 9 bases left between them. The CDR3 coding sequence is TGCGCCAGCAGTGAGTCCCCCTTCTTAGATACGCAGTATTTT. Its protein product is CASSESPFLDTQYF.

This rearrangement joins TRBV6-2 or TRBV6-3 to TRBJ1-2, with a tentative D call TRBD1 (6 bases). Per germline, CDR1 MNHEY and CDR2 SVGEGT. This CDR3 has 13 amino acids. V was pared by 0 bases and J by 8 bases, with 10 bases between. CDR3 region: CASSYSVTGGYTF. DNA of the CDR3: TGTGCCAGCAGTTACTCTGTGACAGGAGGCTACACCTTC.

The V and J genes are TRBV19 and TRBJ2-6, with 7 bases lining up with TRBD1. CDR1 is LNHDA and CDR2 is SQIVND in the germline V gene (reference sequence). Trimming removed 4 bases from V and 0 bases from J; junction bases left unmatched: 9. The CDR3 loop spans 18 amino acids. CDR3 residues: CASSSRRQGPSGANVLTF. DNA of the CDR3: TGTGCCAGTAGTAGTCGGAGACAGGGACCCTCTGGGGCCAACGTCCTGACTTTC.

This chain uses TRBV29-1 with TRBJ2-7, with D possibly being TRBD2 (6 bases). Germline CDR1 is SQVTM and CDR2 is ANQGSEA. V was trimmed by 0 bases and J by 7 bases, leaving 28 bases between them. The CDR3 runs 18 residues. Written as DNA, the CDR3 is TGCAGCGTTGAAGATCTTGGCAGCGGGTCAGAGAGCTACGATGAGCAGTACTTC. Translated, it gives CSVEDLGSGSESYDEQYF.

The chain links TRBV6-2 or TRBV6-3 to TRBJ1-2, with a tentative D call TRBD1 (6 bases). V was trimmed by 6 bases and J by 0 bases, leaving 11 bases between them. The CDR3 consists of 14 residues. CDR1 MNHEY and CDR2 SVGEGT come from the germline V gene. Written as DNA, the CDR3 is TGTGCCAGCAGCCGTGGACAGCCTAACTATGGCTACACCTTC. Encoded protein: CASSRGQPNYGYTF.

The rearrangement joins TRBV4-1 to TRBJ1-2; D gene ambiguous. V was cut by 5 bases and J by 8 bases, with 9 bases left in between. Germline CDR1 MGHRA, CDR2 YSYEKL. The CDR3 is 11 residues long. CDR3: CASSLDSGYTF. The CDR3 DNA reads as TGCGCCAGCAGCTTAGACTCCGGCTACACCTTC.

This rearrangement joins TRBV6-5 to TRBJ1-1; D is undetermined. The V gene lost 2 bases and the J gene lost 3 bases, with 10 bases spanning the gap. This CDR3 contains 14 residues. Germline V lookup: CDR1 MNHEY, CDR2 SVGAGI. In nucleotides, the CDR3 is TGTGCCAGCAGTTACGAGGGTGCGGACACTGAAGCTTTCTTT. Protein product: CASSYEGADTEAFF.

The chain carries TRBV15 and TRBJ1-5; D gene unclear. The CDR3 length is 16 residues. V was shortened by 0 bases and J by 3 bases, with 12 bases between the two germline ends. In germline, CDR1 is LNHNV, CDR2 YYDKDF (reference sequence). The CDR3 spells CATSRDRPAINQPQHF. DNA of the CDR3: TGTGCCACCAGCAGAGATCGCCCAGCGATCAATCAGCCCCAGCATTTT.

The V call is TRBV20-1, the J call TRBJ1-2, with D perhaps TRBD1 (5 bases). Trimming shortened V by 2 bases and J by 14 bases, and 15 bases separated the two germline ends. Germline loops: CDR1 DFQATT, CDR2 SNEGSKA (reference sequence). This CDR3 has 11 residues. The CDR3: CSARPLGAVTF. The CDR3 region has the DNA TGCAGTGCTAGACCCCTAGGGGCAGTAACCTTC.

The CDR3 loop reads CASSWRTGSGTDTQYF. Here the CDR3 DNA reads TGCGCCAGCAGCTGGAGGACAGGGTCCGGCACAGATACGCAGTATTTT. The chain joins TRBV5-1 to TRBJ2-3; 8 positions match TRBD1. V shed 3 bases, J shed 1 base, and the junction held 7 bases outside the gene matches. The CDR3 runs 16 residues. Looked up from germline, CDR1 is SGHRS and CDR2 is YFSETQ.

In its sample, this clone was seen once. This chain links TRBV6-2 or TRBV6-3 with TRBJ2-7, with TRBD2 matching 7 bases. J was trimmed by 4 bases and V by 2 bases; bases with no gene match: 26. This CDR3 has 21 amino acids. The germline CDR1 and CDR2 sequences are MNHEY and SVGEGT. The CDR3 sequence is CASSYPSGEGTLRSGFYEQYF. As DNA, the CDR3 is TGTGCCAGCAGTTACCCGAGCGGGGAGGGCACCCTACGGAGTGGTTTTTACGAGCAGTACTTC.

The chain employs TRBV7-9 and TRBJ2-1, with D perhaps matching TRBD2 (7 bases). Germline CDR1 reads SEHNR; CDR2 reads FQNEAQ (reference sequence). Trimming stripped 6 bases from V and 2 bases from J, with 17 bases between. The CDR3 is 16 residues long. The CDR3 reads CASSFRGATPYNEQFF. Written as DNA, the CDR3 is TGTGCCAGCAGTTTCCGGGGGGCGACCCCCTACAATGAGCAGTTCTTC.

This chain uses TRBV5-4 with TRBJ2-3, with 7 bases matching TRBD2. With V trimmed by 5 bases and J by 5 bases, 8 bases remained unmatched. CDR1 and CDR2 from the germline V gene are SGHNT and YYREEE (reference sequence). This CDR3 is 14 amino acids long. CDR3 DNA sequence: TGTGCCAGCAGTCCTGGTGGGGAGGGAGATACGCAGTATTTT. Protein: CASSPGGEGDTQYF.

The chain recombines TRBV5-1 with TRBJ2-2; 11 bases agree with TRBD2. The V and J ends lost 0 bases and 5 bases, in that order; junction bases with no gene match: 3. In germline, CDR1 is SGHRS, CDR2 YFSETQ. The CDR3 runs 16 residues. The CDR3 nucleotides are TGCGCCAGCAGCTTGGAACTAGCGGGAGCTACCGGGGAGCTGTTTTTT. Translated: CASSLELAGATGELFF.

As regards this clone: The sample holds other DNA sequences that translate to the same CDR3. This chain links TRBV4-1 with TRBJ2-1; TRBD2 matches at 9 bases. The germline V gene encodes CDR1 MGHRA and CDR2 YSYEKL. V was pared by 1 base and J by 4 bases, with 2 bases of the junction left unmatched. The length of the CDR3 is 15 residues. DNA for the CDR3: TGCGCCAGCAGCCAAGGACTAGCGGCTTACAATGAGCAGTTCTTC. Translation gives CASSQGLAAYNEQFF.

This chain links TRBV9 with TRBJ2-7; perhaps TRBD1 as D (5 bases). This CDR3 is 12 amino acids long. V gave up 3 bases and J gave up 6 bases, with 10 bases separating them. In germline, CDR1 is SGDLS, CDR2 YYNGEE. The CDR3 loop reads CASSAGTGEQYF. CDR3 nucleotide sequence: TGTGCCAGCAGCGCCGGAACAGGCGAGCAGTACTTC.

The chain couples TRBV10-3 to TRBJ1-2; TRBD1 matches 8 bases. V lost 4 bases, J lost 2 bases, and 3 bases stayed unmatched. CDR3 length: 14 residues. Germline CDR1 and CDR2: ENHRY and SYGVKD. This CDR3 is CAISGQGSNYGYTF. The CDR3 DNA is TGTGCCATCAGTGGACAGGGGTCAAACTATGGCTACACCTTC.

About this clone itself: Other DNA variants within this sample encode the same CDR3. The chain is built from TRBV20-1 and TRBJ2-7; D gene ambiguous. Germline CDR1 DFQATT, CDR2 SNEGSKA (reference sequence). The CDR3 loop spans 10 amino acids. With 5 bases removed from V and 3 bases from J, the gap between germline ends came to 5 bases. CDR3 nucleotide sequence: TGCAGTGCTTTCTACTACGAGCAGTACTTC. Translating gives CSAFYYEQYF.

The J gene is TRBJ2-1, the V gene TRBV4-3; D remains ambiguous. This CDR3 has 14 amino acids. CDR1 LGHNA and CDR2 YSLEER come from the germline V gene. V lost 0 bases and J 6 bases, leaving 9 bases between the germline ends. CDR3: CASSQDLVSNEQFF. The CDR3 coding sequence is TGCGCCAGCAGCCAAGATCTGGTTAGCAATGAGCAGTTCTTC.

The chain joins TRBV27 to TRBJ2-5, with D possibly matching TRBD2 (6 bases). Germline lookup yields CDR1 MNHEY and CDR2 SMNVEV (reference sequence). This CDR3 comprises 14 residues. Trimming pared 2 bases from V and 5 bases from J, leaving 12 bases between. This CDR3 is CASSLGGGWETQYF. CDR3 DNA sequence: TGTGCCAGCAGTTTAGGGGGAGGTTGGGAGACCCAGTACTTC.

This chain uses TRBV4-2 with TRBJ1-1, with D maybe TRBD1 (5 bases). CDR1 and CDR2 from the germline V gene are LGHNA and YNFKEQ. The V and J ends lost 3 bases and 1 base respectively, with 12 bases between them. CDR3 size: 15 residues. The DNA of the CDR3 is TGTGCCAGCAGCCAGAGCCGGGACTCGAACACTGAAGCTTTCTTT. It is translated as CASSQSRDSNTEAFF.